The T cell receptor beta chain under discussion was sequenced for a study of T cell changes during pregnancy in multiple sclerosis. Method: immunoSEQ multiplex PCR; TCRdb's copy keeps in-frame clones and lacks some. The sample shows around 66,000 clones, around 90% of them seen only once. The sequencing used peripheral blood, collected in the first trimester of pregnancy. The source of this sequence is a female donor in good health, enrolled as a control in a pregnancy study.

In DNA, the CDR3 is TGTGCCAGCAGCGCAGACAGGGGCACCTACAATGAGCAGTTCTTC. Amino acids: CASSADRGTYNEQFF. The chain recombines TRBV9 with TRBJ2-1, with 8 bases that match TRBD1. Trimming removed 3 bases from V and 2 bases from J; junction bases left unmatched: 4. Germline CDR1 reads SGDLS; CDR2 reads YYNGEE. CDR3 length: 15 residues.